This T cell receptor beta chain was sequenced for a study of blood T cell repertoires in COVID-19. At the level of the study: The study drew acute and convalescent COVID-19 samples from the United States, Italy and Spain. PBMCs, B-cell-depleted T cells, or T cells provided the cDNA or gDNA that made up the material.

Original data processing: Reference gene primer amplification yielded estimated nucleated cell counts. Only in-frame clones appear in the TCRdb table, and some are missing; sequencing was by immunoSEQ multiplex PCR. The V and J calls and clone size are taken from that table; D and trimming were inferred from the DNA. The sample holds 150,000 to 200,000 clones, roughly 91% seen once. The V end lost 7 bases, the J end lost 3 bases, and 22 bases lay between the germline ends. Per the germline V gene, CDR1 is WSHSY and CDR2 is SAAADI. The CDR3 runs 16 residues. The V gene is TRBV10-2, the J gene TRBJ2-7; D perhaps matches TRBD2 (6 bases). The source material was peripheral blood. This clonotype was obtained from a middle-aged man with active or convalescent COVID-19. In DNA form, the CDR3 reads TGCGCCAGCACTCCAGGACACAGGAGGGGATACTACGAGCAGTACTTC. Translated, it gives CASTPGHRRGYYEQYF.